The following is a T cell receptor beta chain sequence with its context. Its antigen is unidentified. This entry belongs to a study of blood T cells in healthy people across ages. Study context: Using template switching, researchers captured about one barcoded beta molecule for each two T cells. Notes on the study in general: Long-lived donors carried more naive CD4+ cells and greater diversity than aged donors.

V lost 4 bases and J lost 6, with 10 bases in between. The CDR3 has 13 residues. Per the germline V gene, CDR1 is LGHNA and CDR2 is YSLEER. For the second PCR, which ran for about 7 to 11 cycles, a sample-barcoded 5' primer and a J-beta primer mix were used. TCRdb analysed the 5' RACE reads with MiXCR anew, one entry per CDR3 protein. The sample yields some 920,000 distinct CDR3 sequences, roughly 51% seen once. The rearrangement uses TRBV4-3 and TRBJ2-4; D is uncertain. Input material: blood. The receptor was derived from a woman aged 55 to 70 in good health. This CDR3 reads CASSPVIGNIQYF. The CDR3 coding sequence is TGCGCCAGCAGCCCCGTCATAGGAAACATTCAGTACTTC.